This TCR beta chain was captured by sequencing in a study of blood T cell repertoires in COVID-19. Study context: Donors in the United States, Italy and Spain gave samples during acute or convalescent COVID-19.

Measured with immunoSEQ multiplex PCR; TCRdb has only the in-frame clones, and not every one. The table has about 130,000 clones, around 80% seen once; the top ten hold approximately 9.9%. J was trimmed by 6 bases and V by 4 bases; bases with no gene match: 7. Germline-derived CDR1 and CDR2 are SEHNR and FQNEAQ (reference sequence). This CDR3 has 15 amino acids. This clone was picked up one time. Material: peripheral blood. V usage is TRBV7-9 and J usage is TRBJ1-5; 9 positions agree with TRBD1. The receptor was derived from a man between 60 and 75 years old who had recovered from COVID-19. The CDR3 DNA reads TGTGCCAGCAGCTCCGGGACAGGGAGGACTCAGCCCCAGCATTTT. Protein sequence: CASSSGTGRTQPQHF.